This passage covers 8 T cell receptor beta chains from one sample sequenced in a study of shared clonotypes between healthy human individuals. Positive CCR7 selection of CD45RO-negative cells yielded the naive CD8 cells, and terminally differentiated effector memory CD45RA+ cells were excluded. The method was immunoSEQ multiplex PCR; TCRdb's version includes in-frame clones alone and lacks a portion of them. This sample has millions of clones; approximately 94% occur once, and the top ten carry more than 0.95%. Sequenced: naive CD8+ T cells sorted from blood. These receptors were collected from a young man in good health.

The chain uses TRBV2 and TRBJ2-5, with 12 nucleotides matching TRBD2. CDR3 size: 18 residues. Per germline, CDR1 SNHLY and CDR2 FYNNEI. V was clipped by 0 bases and J by 5 bases; unmatched bases: 10. CDR3 sequence reads: CASSEALQLAGGRETQYF. DNA for the CDR3: TGTGCCAGCAGTGAAGCGCTTCAACTAGCGGGAGGTCGGGAGACCCAGTACTTC.

Concerning this clone: Additional DNA sequences in this sample encode the identical CDR3. The V gene is TRBV19, the J gene TRBJ2-2; maybe TRBD1 (6 bases). V was clipped by 5 bases and J by 4 bases, with 8 bases between them. The CDR3 has 13 amino acids. Germline CDR1 LNHDA, CDR2 SQIVND (reference sequence). CDR3 nucleotide sequence: TGTGCCAGTAGTTTAGGGGGCACCGGGGAGCTGTTTTTT. Translated: CASSLGGTGELFF.

The genes are TRBV11-3 and TRBJ2-7; TRBD1 aligns across 7 bases. J was trimmed by 10 bases and V by 3 bases; bases with no gene match: 3. The length of the CDR3 is 11 residues. The germline gives CDR1 SGHNT, CDR2 YENEEA. The CDR3 protein is CASSLGTVQYF. CDR3 in DNA: TGTGCCAGCAGCTTGGGGACAGTCCAGTACTTC.

CDR3 in amino acids: CASSLATGSEQFF. The CDR3 DNA is TGCGCCAGCAGCTTGGCAACAGGGTCTGAGCAGTTCTTC. The gene calls are TRBV5-1 and TRBJ2-1, with D perhaps matching TRBD1 (6 bases). Trimming shortened V by 0 bases and J by 9 bases, and 10 bases separated the two germline ends. Germline assignment: CDR1 SGHRS and CDR2 YFSETQ. CDR3 size: 13 residues.

The CDR3 DNA reads TGCGCCAGCAGCTTCGGGTCGGTTGGCTACACCTTC. Translating it yields CASSFGSVGYTF. This chain links TRBV5-1 with TRBJ1-2; no clear D. Germline V CDR1 and CDR2: SGHRS, YFSETQ. V was shortened by 2 bases and J by 7 bases, with 9 bases between the two germline ends. CDR3 length equals 12 residues.

V is TRBV25-1 and J is TRBJ2-2; D tentatively fits TRBD1 or TRBD2 (6 bases each). The CDR3 is made up of 16 amino acids. Trimming took 9 bases from V and 5 from J, leaving 22 bases between them. The germline V gene encodes CDR1 MGHDK and CDR2 SYGVNS. The CDR3 DNA follows: TGTGCCAGTCTCCCCCGGGGGCATTTGCGAACCGGGGAGCTGTTTTTT. The encoded protein is CASLPRGHLRTGELFF.

The J gene is TRBJ1-1, the V gene TRBV27; unclear D gene. The CDR3 loop spans 15 amino acids. Germline assignment: CDR1 MNHEY and CDR2 SMNVEV (reference sequence). V lost 1 base and J lost 4, with 13 bases in between. CDR3 DNA: TGTGCCAGCAGTTTATACGCGATTGAGGGCACTGAAGCTTTCTTT. Residues: CASSLYAIEGTEAFF.

In this sample, this clone turned up once. The CDR3 DNA sequence: TGTGCCAGCAGTTTAGAAATGGGCGGTGGAAACACCATATATTTT. Residues: CASSLEMGGGNTIYF. The chain uses TRBV27 and TRBJ1-3, with D unclear. Germline CDR1 is MNHEY and CDR2 is SMNVEV (reference sequence). CDR3 length equals 15 residues. V gave up 2 bases and J gave up 3 bases, with 11 bases separating them.